The TCR beta chain described here comes from a study of identical twins. TCRdb reanalysed the 5' RACE reads using MiXCR and keeps one entry per CDR3 protein. The sample records hundreds of thousands of distinct CDR3 sequences, 21% being singletons. The sample also formed part of further work on T cells expressing NK-cell markers. That investigation notes: In a few donors, these clonotypes also led the CD3+CD56-NKG2C+ fraction.

Sample: PBMCs. This receptor was obtained from a woman younger than 35 in good health.

Here the CDR3 reads CSVEGLALQSEQFF. The CDR3 DNA reads TGCAGCGTTGAAGGACTAGCGTTACAATCTGAGCAGTTCTTC. This chain connects TRBV29-1 to TRBJ2-1, with 8 bases that match TRBD2. The germline gives CDR1 SQVTM, CDR2 ANQGSEA. The CDR3 covers 14 residues. The V gene end was trimmed by 1 base and the J gene end by 9 bases; junction bases not matched to a gene: 8.